This T cell receptor (beta chain) was sequenced during a study of response to subunit inactivated influenza vaccine. TCRdb fed the RT-PCR reads into MiXCR, producing one record per CDR3 protein. The sample gives roughly 700,000 distinct CDR3 sequences, about 15% of which show up once; less than 7% is in the top ten. V lost 0 bases to trimming and J lost 5 bases; unmatched junction nucleotides: 4. The CDR3 has 15 residues. Looked up from germline, CDR1 is SGHTA and CDR2 is FQGNSA. The chain carries TRBV7-2 and TRBJ2-1; 7 bases map to TRBD1. Sequencing used PBMCs from blood, obtained around 14 days before vaccination. The source of this sequence is a man aged 50-59 years who received an inactivated influenza vaccine. The CDR3 region has the DNA TGTGCCAGCAGCTTAGCGACAGGGACGAACAATGAGCAGTTCTTC. It is translated as CASSLATGTNNEQFF. Looking up the rest from reference TRBV7-2 and TRBJ2-1 gives the full variable domain: GAGVSQSPSNKVTEKGKDVELRCDPISGHTALYWYRQSLGQGLEFLIYFQGNSAPDKSGLPSDRFSAERTGGSVSTLTIQRTQQEDSAVYLCASSLATGTNNEQFFGPGTRLTVL.